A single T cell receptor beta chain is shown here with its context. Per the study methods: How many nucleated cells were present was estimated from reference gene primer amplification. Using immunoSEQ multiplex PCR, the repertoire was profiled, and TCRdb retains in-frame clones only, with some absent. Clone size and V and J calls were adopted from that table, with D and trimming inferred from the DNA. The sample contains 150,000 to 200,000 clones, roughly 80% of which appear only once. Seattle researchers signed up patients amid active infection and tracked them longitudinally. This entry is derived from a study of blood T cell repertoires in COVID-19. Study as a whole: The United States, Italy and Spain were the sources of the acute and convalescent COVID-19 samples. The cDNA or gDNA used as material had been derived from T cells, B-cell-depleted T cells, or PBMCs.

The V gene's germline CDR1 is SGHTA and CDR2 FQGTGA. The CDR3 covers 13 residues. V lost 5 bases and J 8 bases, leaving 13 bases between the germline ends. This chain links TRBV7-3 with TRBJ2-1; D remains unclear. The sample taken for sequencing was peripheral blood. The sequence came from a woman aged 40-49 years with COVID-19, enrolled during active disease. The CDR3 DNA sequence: TGTGCCAGCAGCCCTATGATAAGAGATGAGCAGTTCTTC. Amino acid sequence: CASSPMIRDEQFF.